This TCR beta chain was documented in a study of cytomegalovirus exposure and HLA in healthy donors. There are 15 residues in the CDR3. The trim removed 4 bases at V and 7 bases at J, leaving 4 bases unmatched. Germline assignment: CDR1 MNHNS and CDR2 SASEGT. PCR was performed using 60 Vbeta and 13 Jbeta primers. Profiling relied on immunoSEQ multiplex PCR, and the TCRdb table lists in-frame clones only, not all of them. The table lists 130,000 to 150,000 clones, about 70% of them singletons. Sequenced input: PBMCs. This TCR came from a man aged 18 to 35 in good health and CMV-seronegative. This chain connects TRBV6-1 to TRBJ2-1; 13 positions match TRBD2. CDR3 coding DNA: TGTGCCAGCAGTGCAGGGACTAGCGGGGTTAATGAGCAGTTCTTC. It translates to CASSAGTSGVNEQFF.